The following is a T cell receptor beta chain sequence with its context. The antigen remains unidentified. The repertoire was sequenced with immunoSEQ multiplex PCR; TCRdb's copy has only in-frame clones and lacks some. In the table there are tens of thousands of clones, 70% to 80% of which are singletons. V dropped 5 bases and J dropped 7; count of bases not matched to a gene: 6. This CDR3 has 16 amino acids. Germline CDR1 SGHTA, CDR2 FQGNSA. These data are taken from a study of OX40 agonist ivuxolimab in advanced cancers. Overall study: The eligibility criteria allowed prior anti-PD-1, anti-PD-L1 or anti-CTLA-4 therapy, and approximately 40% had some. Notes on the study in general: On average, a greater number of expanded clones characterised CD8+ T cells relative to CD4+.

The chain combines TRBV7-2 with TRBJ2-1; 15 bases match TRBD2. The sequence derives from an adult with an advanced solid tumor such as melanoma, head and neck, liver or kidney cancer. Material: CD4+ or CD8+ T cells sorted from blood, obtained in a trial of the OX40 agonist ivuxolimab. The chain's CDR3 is CASSPRTSGRGNEQFF. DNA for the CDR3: TGTGCCAGCAGCCCGCGGACTAGCGGGAGGGGGAATGAGCAGTTCTTC.